Listed below are T cell receptor beta chains from one sample, sequenced in a study of read filtering for tumor transcriptome and immune sequencing. Each CDR3 protein is one row after TCRdb ran MiXCR on the reads. The profile covers more than 70,000 distinct CDR3 sequences, with under 25% appearing a single time and about 10% taken by the ten largest. The specimen was a population of CD138-negative cells sorted from bone marrow. The receptors stem from a donor aged 40 or over with multiple myeloma. Both conserved end residues are part of each CDR3. A D gene is named only where the DNA matches it firmly. Expanded clones are given a class, and other clones once, few, many or no size at all.

V gene: TRBV6-5
clone size: many
J gene: TRBJ1-1
D gene: TRBD1
CDR3 length: 16
CDR3 DNA: TGTGCCAGCAGACCCGGAGGGACAGCAGGTAACACTGAAGCTTTCTTT
CDR3 protein: CASRPGGTAGNTEAFF

V gene: TRBV28
clone size: .
J gene: TRBJ2-7
D gene: .
CDR3 length: 15
CDR3 DNA: TGTGCCAGCAGTTCCCCCAGTAGGGGGTACTACGAGCAGTACTTC
CDR3 protein: CASSSPSRGYYEQYF

V gene: TRBV14
clone size: .
J gene: TRBJ2-3
D gene: .
CDR3 length: 16
CDR3 DNA: TGTGCCAGCAGCCAACTCTTACACGTTAGCACAGATACGCAGTATTTT
CDR3 protein: CASSQLLHVSTDTQYF

V gene: TRBV7-9
clone size: many
J gene: TRBJ2-3
D gene: .
CDR3 length: 10
CDR3 DNA: TGTGCCAGCAGCTTCATACAGGAGGCTTTT
CDR3 protein: CASSFIQEAF

V gene: TRBV20-1
clone size: many
J gene: TRBJ2-1
D gene: TRBD2
CDR3 length: 16
CDR3 DNA: TGCAGTGCTAGCCCCCTGACTAGCGGGGCTAACAATGAGCAGTTCTTC
CDR3 protein: CSASPLTSGANNEQFF

V gene: TRBV7-2
clone size: few
J gene: TRBJ2-7
D gene: .
CDR3 length: 14
CDR3 DNA: TGTGCCAGCAGCTTAGGGGGAGCGTTGTACGAGCAGTACTTC
CDR3 protein: CASSLGGALYEQYF

V gene: TRBV7-9
clone size: many
J gene: TRBJ2-2
D gene: TRBD1
CDR3 length: 17
CDR3 DNA: TGTGCCAGCAGCTTAAGTCCCGGACAGGCTGACACCGGGGAGCTGTTTTTT
CDR3 protein: CASSLSPGQADTGELFF

V gene: TRBV7-3
clone size: many
J gene: TRBJ2-3
D gene: .
CDR3 length: 15
CDR3 DNA: TGTGCCAGCAGCTTGCTCCCCGCGGAGACAGATACGCAGTATTTT
CDR3 protein: CASSLLPAETDTQYF

V gene: TRBV3-1
clone size: .
J gene: TRBJ2-5
D gene: TRBD2
CDR3 length: 16
CDR3 DNA: TGTGCCAGCAGCTCGCTCGGGCTAGCGGGGGAAGAGACCCAGTACTTC
CDR3 protein: CASSSLGLAGEETQYF

V gene: TRBV30
clone size: many
J gene: TRBJ1-1
D gene: .
CDR3 length: 11
CDR3 DNA: TGTGCCTGGGGGATAGCGATAGAAGCTTTCTTT
CDR3 protein: CAWGIAIEAFF

V gene: TRBV9
clone size: .
J gene: TRBJ1-1
D gene: .
CDR3 length: 11
CDR3 DNA: TGTGCCAGCACCCGAGAGGGGAGGGCTTTCTTT
CDR3 protein: CASTREGRAFF

V gene: TRBV6-2/TRBV6-3
clone size: many
J gene: TRBJ2-6
D gene: TRBD1
CDR3 length: 18
CDR3 DNA: TGTGCCAGCAGTAAAGGACAGGGGGCTCTAAGTGGGGCCAACGTCCTGACTTTC
CDR3 protein: CASSKGQGALSGANVLTF

V gene: TRBV5-1
clone size: .
J gene: TRBJ2-5
D gene: .
CDR3 length: 14
CDR3 DNA: TGCGCCAGCAGCTTGCGACAGCCACAAGAGACCCAGTACTTC
CDR3 protein: CASSLRQPQETQYF

V gene: TRBV28
clone size: many
J gene: TRBJ1-1
D gene: .
CDR3 length: 12
CDR3 DNA: TGTGCCAGCAGCTTAATGAACACTGAAGCTTTCTTT
CDR3 protein: CASSLMNTEAFF

V gene: TRBV25-1
clone size: many
J gene: TRBJ1-1
D gene: .
CDR3 length: 14
CDR3 DNA: TGTGCCAGCAGTGCCCCGGGCTTGAGGACTGAAGCTTTCTTT
CDR3 protein: CASSAPGLRTEAFF

V gene: TRBV5-1
clone size: .
J gene: TRBJ1-1
D gene: TRBD1
CDR3 length: 14
CDR3 DNA: TGCGCCAGCCGACCGACGACAGGGGGGACTGAAGCTTTCTTT
CDR3 protein: CASRPTTGGTEAFF

V gene: TRBV11-2
clone size: many
J gene: TRBJ2-7
D gene: .
CDR3 length: 14
CDR3 DNA: TGTGCCAGCAGCCCCCCAGCCGGCCCCTACGAGCAGTACTTC
CDR3 protein: CASSPPAGPYEQYF

V gene: TRBV2
clone size: .
J gene: TRBJ2-3
D gene: .
CDR3 length: 15
CDR3 DNA: TGTGCCAGCAGTGTCCCCGGGAGCTCTGGAGATACGCAGTATTTT
CDR3 protein: CASSVPGSSGDTQYF

V gene: TRBV6-4
clone size: many
J gene: TRBJ1-1
D gene: TRBD1
CDR3 length: 14
CDR3 DNA: TGTGCCAGCAGACTGGACAGGACTAACACTGAAGCTTTCTTT
CDR3 protein: CASRLDRTNTEAFF

V gene: TRBV29-1
clone size: many
J gene: TRBJ2-3
D gene: .
CDR3 length: 16
CDR3 DNA: TGCAGCGTTGTGGGGGGGACAGGTCGGTTGTCAGATACGCAGTATTTT
CDR3 protein: CSVVGGTGRLSDTQYF

V gene: TRBV28
clone size: .
J gene: TRBJ2-5
D gene: .
CDR3 length: 14
CDR3 DNA: TGTGCCAGCAGTTTAGGTACGGGGGCGCGAGCCCAGTACTTC
CDR3 protein: CASSLGTGARAQYF

V gene: TRBV5-1
clone size: .
J gene: TRBJ2-7
D gene: .
CDR3 length: 12
CDR3 DNA: TGCGCCAGCAGCTTGACCCTGGGGGAGCAGTACTTC
CDR3 protein: CASSLTLGEQYF

V gene: TRBV6-6
clone size: many
J gene: TRBJ1-2
D gene: .
CDR3 length: 13
CDR3 DNA: TGTGCCAGCAGTTATTTACAGAACTATGGCTACACCTTC
CDR3 protein: CASSYLQNYGYTF

V gene: TRBV7-9
clone size: .
J gene: TRBJ1-2
D gene: TRBD1
CDR3 length: 16
CDR3 DNA: TGTGCCAGCAGCTCAGTCCGGGACAGGGTCGACTATGGCTACACCTTC
CDR3 protein: CASSSVRDRVDYGYTF

V gene: TRBV4-1
clone size: many
J gene: TRBJ2-7
D gene: TRBD1
CDR3 length: 14
CDR3 DNA: TGCGCCAGCAGCCAAGGAGGGGGCTGGGCCGAGCAGTACTTC
CDR3 protein: CASSQGGGWAEQYF